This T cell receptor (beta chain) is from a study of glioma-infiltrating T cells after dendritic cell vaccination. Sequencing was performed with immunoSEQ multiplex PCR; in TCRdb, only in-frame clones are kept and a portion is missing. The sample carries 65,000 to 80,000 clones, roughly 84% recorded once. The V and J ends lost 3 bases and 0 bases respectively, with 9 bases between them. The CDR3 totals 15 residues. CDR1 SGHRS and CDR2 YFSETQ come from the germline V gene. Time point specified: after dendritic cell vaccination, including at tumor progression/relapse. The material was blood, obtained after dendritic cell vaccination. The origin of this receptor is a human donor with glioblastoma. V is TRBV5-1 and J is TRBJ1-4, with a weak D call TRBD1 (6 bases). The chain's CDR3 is CASSWTAATNEKLFF. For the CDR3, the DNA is TGCGCCAGCAGCTGGACAGCCGCAACTAATGAAAAACTGTTTTTT.